What follows are 30 T cell receptor beta chains derived from one specimen sequenced in a study of blood T cell repertoires in COVID-19. Clones were sequenced by immunoSEQ multiplex PCR, and TCRdb holds only the in-frame ones, with some missing. The sample has approximately 82,000 clones; around 83% are singletons. The sequencing input was peripheral blood. Receptors were obtained from a woman between 55 and 75 years old with acute or convalescent COVID-19.

The rearrangement joins TRBV24-1 to TRBJ2-2, with a tentative D call TRBD2 (5 bases). This CDR3 contains 16 residues. V dropped 8 bases and J dropped 6 bases, with 21 bases sitting between them. Germline CDR1 and CDR2: KGHDR and SFDVKD. The CDR3 region has the DNA TGTGCCACCATCCGTAGCGCCCGAGGAGAAGCCGGGGAGCTGTTTTTT. This gives the protein CATIRSARGEAGELFF.

This chain uses TRBV6-1 with TRBJ2-3; 14 bases are a match to TRBD2. CDR1 and CDR2 (germline): MNHNS, SASEGT. The CDR3 consists of 14 residues. V lost 3 bases, J lost 8 bases, and 1 base stayed unmatched. The chain's CDR3 is CASSEGLAGATQYF. CDR3 in DNA: TGTGCCAGCAGTGAGGGACTAGCGGGAGCTACGCAGTATTTT.

The rearrangement joins TRBV9 to TRBJ1-2, with D perhaps TRBD1 (5 bases). Per germline, CDR1 SGDLS and CDR2 YYNGEE. CDR3 length: 15 residues. Trimming shortened V by 3 bases and J by 2 bases, and 14 bases separated the two germline ends. For the CDR3, the DNA is TGTGCCAGCAGCGGTGGGGAGGGGCGAAACTATGGCTACACCTTC. Protein sequence: CASSGGEGRNYGYTF.

The genes are TRBV11-2 and TRBJ1-3, with a tentative D call TRBD1 (5 bases). The CDR3 length is 15 residues. Trimming left V 5 bases short and J 0 bases short, with 11 bases between. From germline, CDR1 is SGHAT and CDR2 FQNNGV. The CDR3 spells CASSNLQGSGNTIYF. CDR3 in DNA: TGTGCCAGCAGCAACCTCCAGGGCTCTGGAAACACCATATATTTT. Using reference TRBV11-2 and TRBJ1-3 for the parts outside the CDR3, the full variable domain is EAGVAQSPRYKIIEKRQSVAFWCNPISGHATLYWYQQILGQGPKLLIQFQNNGVVDDSQLPKDRFSAERLKGVDSTLKIQPAKLEDSAVYLCASSNLQGSGNTIYFGEGSWLTVV.

The chain combines TRBV7-9 with TRBJ2-7, with 11 bases lining up with TRBD1. Germline CDR1 is SEHNR and CDR2 is FQNEAQ (reference sequence). V shed 1 base and J 0 bases; nucleotides not matched to a gene: 5. CDR3 length: 17 residues. CDR3: CASSLGPGTGGSYEQYF. The DNA of the CDR3 is TGTGCCAGCAGCTTAGGGCCCGGGACAGGGGGCTCCTACGAGCAGTACTTC.

This clone was detected a few times. The chain has TRBV10-3 and TRBJ1-6; 10 nucleotides line up with TRBD1. CDR1 and CDR2 (germline): ENHRY, SYGVKD. J was trimmed by 7 bases and V by 7 bases; bases with no gene match: 7. The CDR3 sequence is 15 residues long. CDR3 sequence reads: CAIKTGTGENSPLHF. The CDR3 nucleotides read TGTGCCATCAAAACCGGGACAGGGGAAAATTCACCCCTCCACTTT.

The genes are TRBV18 and TRBJ2-7; 7 bases align to TRBD1. The V gene's germline CDR1 is KGHSH and CDR2 LQKENI. The trim removed 0 bases at V and 3 bases at J, leaving 2 bases unmatched. The CDR3 has 14 residues. The CDR3 loop is CASSPPRDSYEQYF. CDR3 coding DNA: TGTGCCAGCTCACCACCGAGGGACAGCTACGAGCAGTACTTC.

The chain has TRBV5-4 and TRBJ1-6, with D perhaps TRBD1 (5 bases). With 0 bases removed from V and 7 bases from J, the gap between germline ends came to 11 bases. Looked up from germline, CDR1 is SGHNT and CDR2 is YYREEE (reference sequence). The CDR3 is 15 residues long. CDR3 nucleotide sequence: TGTGCCAGCAGCTTGGAGGGACTGGTAAATTCACCCCTCCACTTT. Translation gives CASSLEGLVNSPLHF.

The genes are TRBV2 and TRBJ2-6; a possible D gene is TRBD1 (6 bases). Deletions cut 7 bases from V and 1 base from J, with 8 bases between. The germline V gene has CDR1 SNHLY and CDR2 FYNNEI. This CDR3 contains 14 residues. The CDR3 here is CASKGESGANVLTF. The CDR3, as DNA: TGTGCCAGCAAGGGGGAATCTGGGGCCAACGTCCTGACTTTC.

This clone occurred a few times. The chain uses TRBV7-9 and TRBJ1-1, with D uncertain. V lost 3 bases to trimming and J lost 3 bases, with 11 bases between them. CDR1 and CDR2 (germline): SEHNR, FQNEAQ (reference sequence). The CDR3 has 14 amino acids. CDR3 region: CASSFDAGYTEAFF. CDR3 in DNA: TGTGCCAGCAGCTTTGACGCGGGGTACACTGAAGCTTTCTTT.

The rearrangement uses TRBV6-5 and TRBJ1-2, with D perhaps TRBD1 (5 bases). The CDR3 runs 13 residues. From germline, CDR1 is MNHEY and CDR2 SVGAGI. Trimming took 6 bases from V and 6 from J, leaving 14 bases between them. The CDR3 spells CASRRDSFDGYTF. The CDR3 DNA reads TGTGCCAGCAGGCGGGACTCTTTCGATGGCTACACCTTC.

This chain joins TRBV24-1 and TRBJ2-1; D gene unclear. The CDR3 contains 13 residues. The germline V gene has CDR1 KGHDR and CDR2 SFDVKD. V was pared by 0 bases and J by 8 bases, with 7 bases between. CDR3 sequence (DNA): TGTGCCACCAGTGATTTGCCTTCTGATGAGCAGTTCTTC. Translating it yields CATSDLPSDEQFF.

The chain employs TRBV2 and TRBJ2-3; D call uncertain. Germline values: CDR1 SNHLY, CDR2 FYNNEI. The CDR3 spans 13 residues. V was cut by 7 bases and J by 2 bases, with 10 bases left in between. This chain's CDR3 is CASIATSTDTQYF. The CDR3 DNA follows: TGTGCCAGCATTGCGACTTCCACAGATACGCAGTATTTT.

This clone was counted a single time. This rearrangement joins TRBV21-1 to TRBJ2-3; no DNA check was done on the table's D call, TRBD2. TRBV21-1 is labeled a pseudogene. The CDR3 has 16 amino acids. The CDR3 region has the DNA TGTGCCAGCAGCTTCTGCGGGTGCAGAGAGGTAGATACGCAGTATTTT. It is translated as CASSFCGCREVDTQYF.

The chain carries TRBV11-3 and TRBJ2-7; D possibly corresponds to TRBD2 (5 bases). Trimming stripped 5 bases from V and 0 bases from J, with 20 bases between. From germline, CDR1 is SGHNT and CDR2 YENEEA. This CDR3 has 17 amino acids. CDR3 amino acids: CASSLTRTSESSYEQYF. The CDR3 DNA follows: TGTGCCAGCAGCCTAACTAGGACGTCCGAGAGCTCCTACGAGCAGTACTTC.

V gene TRBV6-5 combines with J gene TRBJ2-4; D is perhaps TRBD1 (6 bases). Trimming took off 7 bases at V and 6 bases at J, with 16 bases between the two ends. This CDR3 has 14 amino acids. The V gene's germline CDR1 is MNHEY and CDR2 SVGAGI. The CDR3 sequence: CASTPGTGRNIQYF. The CDR3 DNA follows: TGTGCCAGCACCCCCGGTACAGGGAGAAACATTCAGTACTTC.

The chain employs TRBV6-6 and TRBJ2-3, with TRBD2 identical over 7 bases. Germline lookup yields CDR1 MNHNY and CDR2 SVGAGI (reference sequence). The CDR3 has 15 amino acids. Unmatched junction bases numbered 7, after V lost 5 bases and J lost 2 bases. The CDR3 here is CASSMASGYTDTQYF. The CDR3 nucleotides are TGTGCCAGCAGTATGGCTAGCGGATACACAGATACGCAGTATTTT.

The rearrangement joins TRBV6-1 to TRBJ2-5; TRBD2 matches at 12 bases. The CDR3 consists of 15 residues. Germline V gives CDR1 MNHNS, CDR2 SASEGT. V shed 3 bases and J 4 bases; nucleotides not matched to a gene: 3. In DNA, the CDR3 is TGTGCCAGCAGTGAGCTAGCGGGGGGGCCAGAGACCCAGTACTTC. Translation gives CASSELAGGPETQYF.

The chain has TRBV5-6 and TRBJ1-1; TRBD1 matches 9 bases. Germline lookup yields CDR1 SGHDT and CDR2 YYEEEE. The CDR3 sequence is 18 residues long. Trimming took 3 bases from V and 1 from J; bases not matched to a gene: 13. The CDR3 loop is CASSWGQGGLGRNTEAFF. CDR3 nucleotide sequence: TGTGCCAGCAGCTGGGGACAGGGAGGATTAGGTAGGAACACTGAAGCTTTCTTT.

This chain joins TRBV13 and TRBJ2-2, with a tentative D call TRBD2 (5 bases). There are 11 residues in the CDR3. Trimming took off 5 bases at V and 8 bases at J, with 6 bases between the two ends. Germline CDR1 is PRHDT and CDR2 is FYEKMQ (reference sequence). CDR3 sequence (DNA): TGTGCCAGCAGCCTAGCAGGGGAGCTGTTTTTT. This codes for CASSLAGELFF.

This sequence joins TRBV20-1 and TRBJ1-1, with D possibly being TRBD1 (5 bases). V was trimmed by 3 bases and J by 4 bases, leaving 12 bases between them. CDR1 and CDR2 (germline): DFQATT, SNEGSKA (reference sequence). There are 13 residues in the CDR3. CDR3 protein: CSASISGGTEAFF. For the CDR3, the DNA is TGCAGTGCTAGTATATCCGGGGGCACTGAAGCTTTCTTT.

CDR3 sequence reads: CASSLNVDGYTF. The CDR3, as DNA: TGTGCCAGCAGCTTAAATGTCGATGGCTACACCTTC. The chain is built from TRBV7-2 and TRBJ1-2; unclear D gene. V was pared by 2 bases and J by 6 bases, with 7 bases between. The CDR3 sequence is 12 residues long. Germline lookup yields CDR1 SGHTA and CDR2 FQGNSA. Full variable domain (missing parts from reference TRBV7-2 and TRBJ1-2): GAGVSQSPSNKVTEKGKDVELRCDPISGHTALYWYRQSLGQGLEFLIYFQGNSAPDKSGLPSDRFSAERTGGSVSTLTIQRTQQEDSAVYLCASSLNVDGYTFGSGTRLTVV.

This rearrangement joins TRBV6-5 to TRBJ2-7, with a possible D match to TRBD1 (5 bases). The germline gives CDR1 MNHEY, CDR2 SVGAGI. The CDR3 totals 16 residues. The V end lost 0 bases, the J end lost 0 bases, and 12 bases lay between the germline ends. The CDR3 protein is CASSYSIGVSSYEQYF. The CDR3 DNA reads as TGTGCCAGCAGTTACTCGATAGGGGTAAGCTCCTACGAGCAGTACTTC.

This clone has a single count. V gene TRBV10-1 combines with J gene TRBJ1-3; D is possibly TRBD1 (6 bases). This CDR3 comprises 15 residues. CDR1 is WNHNN, CDR2 SYGVQD, per germline (reference sequence). With 8 bases removed from V and 0 bases from J, the gap between germline ends came to 14 bases. Here the CDR3 DNA reads TGCGCCAGCGCGGAGGACAGTTTCTCTGGAAACACCATATATTTT. Translation: CASAEDSFSGNTIYF.

For the CDR3, the DNA is TGTGCCAGCAGCTTGCCATCCTCGACAGGGAGCTCCTATAATTCACCCCTCCACTTT. As protein: CASSLPSSTGSSYNSPLHF. The genes are TRBV5-6 and TRBJ1-6; TRBD1 aligns across 7 bases. Germline V gene data show CDR1 as SGHDT and CDR2 as YYEEEE. The CDR3 loop spans 19 amino acids. With V trimmed by 1 base and J by 0 bases, 10 bases remained unmatched.

The chain is built from TRBV7-2 and TRBJ2-1; D possibly corresponds to TRBD1 (6 bases). The CDR3 length is 14 residues. Germline V gives CDR1 SGHTA, CDR2 FQGNSA. Between the trimmed V and J ends, which lost 5 bases and 9 bases, there was a span of 17 bases. In DNA, the CDR3 is TGTGCCAGCAGCGTAGGACAGCCCATCATTGAGCAGTTCTTC. This gives the protein CASSVGQPIIEQFF.

This chain connects TRBV27 to TRBJ1-1, with TRBD1 matching over 8 bases. Germline CDR1 reads MNHEY; CDR2 reads SMNVEV (reference sequence). The CDR3 has 17 amino acids. J was trimmed by 2 bases and V by 7 bases; bases with no gene match: 15. This chain's CDR3 is CASTKTPGQVLNTEAFF. As DNA, the CDR3 is TGTGCCAGCACGAAAACCCCGGGACAGGTACTAAACACTGAAGCTTTCTTT.

As DNA, the CDR3 is TGTGCCAGCAGCCCGCGGACAGGGGGCGCGTTGCTCTACGAGCAGTACTTC. Amino acids: CASSPRTGGALLYEQYF. The chain links TRBV11-3 to TRBJ2-7, with 11 bases identical to TRBD1. With 5 bases clipped from V and 3 bases from J, the junction kept 12 bases outside the gene matches. The CDR3 is made up of 17 amino acids. Germline lookup yields CDR1 SGHNT and CDR2 YENEEA.

This clone was counted once. V usage is TRBV7-2 and J usage is TRBJ1-2; D might be TRBD1 (6 bases). V lost 3 bases and J lost 7, with 18 bases in between. This CDR3 comprises 15 residues. The germline gives CDR1 SGHTA, CDR2 FQGNSA. This chain's CDR3 is CASSFIRGAGGGYTF. The CDR3 DNA follows: TGTGCCAGCAGCTTTATCAGGGGCGCGGGAGGTGGCTACACCTTC.

The chain has TRBV27 and TRBJ2-7; no firm D call. Deletions cut 6 bases from V and 3 bases from J, with 15 bases between. The CDR3 loop spans 14 amino acids. Germline assignment: CDR1 MNHEY and CDR2 SMNVEV (reference sequence). CDR3 loop: CASRSTESGYEQYF. The CDR3 DNA reads TGTGCCAGCAGGTCTACTGAGTCAGGCTACGAGCAGTACTTC.